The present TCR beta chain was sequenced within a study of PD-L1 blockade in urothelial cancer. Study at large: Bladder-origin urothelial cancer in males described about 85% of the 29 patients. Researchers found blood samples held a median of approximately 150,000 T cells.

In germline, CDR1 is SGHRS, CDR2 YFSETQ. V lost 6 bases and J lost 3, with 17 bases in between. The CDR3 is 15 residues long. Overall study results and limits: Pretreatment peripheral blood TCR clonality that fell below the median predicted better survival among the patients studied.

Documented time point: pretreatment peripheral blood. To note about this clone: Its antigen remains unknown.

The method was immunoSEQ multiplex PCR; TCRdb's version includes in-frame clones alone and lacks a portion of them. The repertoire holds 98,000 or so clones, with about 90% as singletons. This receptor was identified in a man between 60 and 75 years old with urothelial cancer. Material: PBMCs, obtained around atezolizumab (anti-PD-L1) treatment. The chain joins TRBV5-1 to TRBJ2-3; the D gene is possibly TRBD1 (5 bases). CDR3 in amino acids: CASNRLDISTDTQYF. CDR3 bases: TGCGCCAGCAATCGATTGGACATCAGTACAGATACGCAGTATTTT.